This TCR beta chain was retrieved from a study of T cell repertoires in cytomegalovirus infection. Between the trimmed V and J ends, which lost 1 base and 8 bases, there was a span of 6 bases. The CDR3 runs 13 residues. Germline V gene lookup returns CDR1 SGHTA and CDR2 FQGTGA. TCRdb used MiXCR to reprocess the reads, holding one entry per CDR3 protein. The repertoire holds 250,000 to 300,000 distinct CDR3 sequences, roughly 23% seen once, with roughly 14% in the top ten. The sequenced material came from PBMCs. This TCR came from a human donor in good health (CMV status not recorded). Some clones in this sample may be carry-over from other donors' samples. The chain links TRBV7-3 to TRBJ1-6, with D unresolved. CDR3 loop: CASSLNWDSPLHF. CDR3 nucleotides: TGTGCCAGCAGCTTAAATTGGGATTCACCCCTCCACTTT. Looking up the rest from reference TRBV7-3 and TRBJ1-6 gives the full variable domain: GAGVSQTPSNKVTEKGKYVELRCDPISGHTALYWYRQSLGQGPEFLIYFQGTGAADDSGLPNDRFFAVRPEGSVSTLKIQRTERGDSAVYLCASSLNWDSPLHFGNGTRLTVT.